This T cell receptor (beta chain) was profiled in a study of shared clonotypes between healthy human individuals. The germline CDR1 and CDR2 sequences are DFQATT and SNEGSKA (reference sequence). With 5 bases removed from V and 13 bases from J, the gap between germline ends came to 10 bases. This CDR3 contains 9 residues. All the donors were Caucasian adults who lived in Nashville, Tennessee. The test was conducted at deep level. DNA at 150 to 200 ng, tens of thousands of T cell genomes, went into sorted-subset replicate PCRs. In the authors' methods: ImmunoSEQ output held junction-only sequences without quality scores, so filtering differed. Sequenced by immunoSEQ multiplex PCR; TCRdb stores in-frame clones only, minus some. V, J and clone size derive from that table, while D and trimming were established from the DNA sequence. Found here are about 2.4 million clones, over 85% of them singletons; the top ten hold 0.35% to 0.45%.

The specimen sequenced was naive CD4+ T cells from PBMCs. Subset described: CD45RA+ positively selected. This rearrangement joins TRBV20-1 to TRBJ2-3, with D hard to call. This clonotype was sampled from a man between 18 and 35 years old in good health. Some clones in this sample may be carry-over from other donors' samples. In nucleotides, the CDR3 is TGCAGTGCTCCTCGTCCGGAGTATTTT. It specifies CSAPRPEYF.